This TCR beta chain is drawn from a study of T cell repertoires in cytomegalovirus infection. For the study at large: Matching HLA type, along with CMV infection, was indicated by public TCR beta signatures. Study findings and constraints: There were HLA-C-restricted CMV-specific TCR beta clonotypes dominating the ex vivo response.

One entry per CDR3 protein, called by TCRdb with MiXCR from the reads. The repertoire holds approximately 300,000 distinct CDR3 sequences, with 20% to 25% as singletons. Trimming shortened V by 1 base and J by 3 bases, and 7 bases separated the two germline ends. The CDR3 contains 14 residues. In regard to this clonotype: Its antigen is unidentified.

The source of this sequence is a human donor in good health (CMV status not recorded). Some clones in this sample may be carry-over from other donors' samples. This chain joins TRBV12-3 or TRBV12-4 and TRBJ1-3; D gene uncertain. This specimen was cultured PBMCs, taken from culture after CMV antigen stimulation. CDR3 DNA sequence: TGTGCCAGCAGTTTAGTGGGGTATGGAAACACCATATATTTT. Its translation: CASSLVGYGNTIYF.